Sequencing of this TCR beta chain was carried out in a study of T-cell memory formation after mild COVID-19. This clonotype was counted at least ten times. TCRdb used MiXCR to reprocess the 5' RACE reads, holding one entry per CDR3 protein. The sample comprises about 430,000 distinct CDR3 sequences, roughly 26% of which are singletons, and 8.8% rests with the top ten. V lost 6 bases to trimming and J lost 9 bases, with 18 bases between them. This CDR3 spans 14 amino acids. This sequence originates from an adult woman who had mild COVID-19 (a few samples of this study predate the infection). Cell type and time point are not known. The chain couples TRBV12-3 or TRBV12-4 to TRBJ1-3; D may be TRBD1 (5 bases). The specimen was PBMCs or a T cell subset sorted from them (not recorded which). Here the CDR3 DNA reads TGTGCCAGCAGCTTCCCGACAGCTCCGAGCACCATATATTTT. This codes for CASSFPTAPSTIYF.